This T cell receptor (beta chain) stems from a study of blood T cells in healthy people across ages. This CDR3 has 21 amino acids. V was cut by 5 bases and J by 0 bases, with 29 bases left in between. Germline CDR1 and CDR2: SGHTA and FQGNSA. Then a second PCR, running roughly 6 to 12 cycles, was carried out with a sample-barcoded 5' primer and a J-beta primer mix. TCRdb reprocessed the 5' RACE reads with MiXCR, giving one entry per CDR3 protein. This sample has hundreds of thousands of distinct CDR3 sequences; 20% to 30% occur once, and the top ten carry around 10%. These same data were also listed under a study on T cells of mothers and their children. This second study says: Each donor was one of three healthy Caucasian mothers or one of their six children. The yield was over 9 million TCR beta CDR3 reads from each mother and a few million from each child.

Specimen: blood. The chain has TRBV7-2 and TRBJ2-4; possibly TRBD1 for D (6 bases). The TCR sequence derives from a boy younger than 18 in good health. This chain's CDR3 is CASSDFMAPGQGPKAKNIQYF. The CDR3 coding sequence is TGTGCCAGCAGCGATTTTATGGCTCCGGGACAAGGGCCGAAAGCCAAAAACATTCAGTACTTC.